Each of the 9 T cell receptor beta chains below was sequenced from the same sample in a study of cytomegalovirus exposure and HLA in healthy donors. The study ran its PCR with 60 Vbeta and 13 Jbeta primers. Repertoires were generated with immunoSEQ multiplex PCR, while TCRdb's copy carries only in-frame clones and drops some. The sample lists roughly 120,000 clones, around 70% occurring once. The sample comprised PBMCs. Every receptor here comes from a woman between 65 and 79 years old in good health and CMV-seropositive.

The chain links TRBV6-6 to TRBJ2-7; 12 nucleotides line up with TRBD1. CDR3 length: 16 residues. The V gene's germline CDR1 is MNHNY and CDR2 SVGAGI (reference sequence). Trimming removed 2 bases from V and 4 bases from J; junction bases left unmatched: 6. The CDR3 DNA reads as TGTGCCAGCAGTTACCCCCCGGGACAGGGGGCTTACGAGCAGTACTTC. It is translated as CASSYPPGQGAYEQYF.

DNA of the CDR3: TGTGCCAGCAGCGCCTCCGGGACAGCTGAAAAACTGTTTTTT. Protein sequence: CASSASGTAEKLFF. This rearrangement joins TRBV9 to TRBJ1-4, with 7 bases identical to TRBD1. The CDR3 is made up of 14 amino acids. Per the germline V gene, CDR1 is SGDLS and CDR2 is YYNGEE. Trimming cost V 3 bases and J 7 bases; bases outside gene matches: 6.

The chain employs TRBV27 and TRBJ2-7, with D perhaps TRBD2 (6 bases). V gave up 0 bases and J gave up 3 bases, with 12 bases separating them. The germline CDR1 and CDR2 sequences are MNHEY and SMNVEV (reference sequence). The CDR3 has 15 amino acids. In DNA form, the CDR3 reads TGTGCCAGCAGTTTATCAAGTCAGGGAGGCTACGAGCAGTACTTC. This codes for CASSLSSQGGYEQYF.

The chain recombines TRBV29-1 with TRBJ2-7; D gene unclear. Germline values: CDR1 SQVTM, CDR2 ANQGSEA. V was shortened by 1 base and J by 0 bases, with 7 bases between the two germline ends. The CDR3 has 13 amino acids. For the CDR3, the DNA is TGCAGCGTTGAAGCCCTCAGCTCCTACGAGCAGTACTTC. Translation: CSVEALSSYEQYF.

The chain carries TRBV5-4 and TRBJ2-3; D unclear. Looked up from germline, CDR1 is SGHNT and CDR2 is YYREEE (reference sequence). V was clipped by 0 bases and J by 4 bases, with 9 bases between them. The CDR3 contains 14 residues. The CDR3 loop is CASSLALVPDTQYF. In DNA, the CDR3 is TGTGCCAGCAGCTTGGCCCTAGTGCCAGATACGCAGTATTTT.

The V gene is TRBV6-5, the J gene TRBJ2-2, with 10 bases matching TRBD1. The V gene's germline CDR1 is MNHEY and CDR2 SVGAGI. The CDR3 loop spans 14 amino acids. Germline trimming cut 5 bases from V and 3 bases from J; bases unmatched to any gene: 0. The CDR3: CASSGTGDTGELFF. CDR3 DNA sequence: TGTGCCAGCAGTGGGACAGGGGACACCGGGGAGCTGTTTTTT.

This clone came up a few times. In DNA form, the CDR3 reads TGTGCCTTGGGGGCGAGCTACAATGAGCAGTTCTTC. It encodes CALGASYNEQFF. The V gene is TRBV6-1, the J gene TRBJ2-1; maybe TRBD1 (6 bases). The CDR3 totals 12 residues. Germline CDR1 MNHNS, CDR2 SASEGT. V was shortened by 11 bases and J by 3 bases, with 11 bases between the two germline ends.

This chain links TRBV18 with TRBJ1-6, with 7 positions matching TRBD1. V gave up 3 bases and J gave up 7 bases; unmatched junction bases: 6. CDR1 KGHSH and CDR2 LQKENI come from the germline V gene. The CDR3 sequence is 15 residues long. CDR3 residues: CASSPATGWNSPLHF. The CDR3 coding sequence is TGTGCCAGCTCACCCGCGACAGGGTGGAATTCACCCCTCCACTTT.

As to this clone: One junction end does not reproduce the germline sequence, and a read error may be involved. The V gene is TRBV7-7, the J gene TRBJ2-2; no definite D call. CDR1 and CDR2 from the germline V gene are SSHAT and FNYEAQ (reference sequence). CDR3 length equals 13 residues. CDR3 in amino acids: CASSSASRGELFF. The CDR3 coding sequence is TGTGCTAGCAGCTCTGCCTCGCGCGGGGAGCTGTTTTTT.